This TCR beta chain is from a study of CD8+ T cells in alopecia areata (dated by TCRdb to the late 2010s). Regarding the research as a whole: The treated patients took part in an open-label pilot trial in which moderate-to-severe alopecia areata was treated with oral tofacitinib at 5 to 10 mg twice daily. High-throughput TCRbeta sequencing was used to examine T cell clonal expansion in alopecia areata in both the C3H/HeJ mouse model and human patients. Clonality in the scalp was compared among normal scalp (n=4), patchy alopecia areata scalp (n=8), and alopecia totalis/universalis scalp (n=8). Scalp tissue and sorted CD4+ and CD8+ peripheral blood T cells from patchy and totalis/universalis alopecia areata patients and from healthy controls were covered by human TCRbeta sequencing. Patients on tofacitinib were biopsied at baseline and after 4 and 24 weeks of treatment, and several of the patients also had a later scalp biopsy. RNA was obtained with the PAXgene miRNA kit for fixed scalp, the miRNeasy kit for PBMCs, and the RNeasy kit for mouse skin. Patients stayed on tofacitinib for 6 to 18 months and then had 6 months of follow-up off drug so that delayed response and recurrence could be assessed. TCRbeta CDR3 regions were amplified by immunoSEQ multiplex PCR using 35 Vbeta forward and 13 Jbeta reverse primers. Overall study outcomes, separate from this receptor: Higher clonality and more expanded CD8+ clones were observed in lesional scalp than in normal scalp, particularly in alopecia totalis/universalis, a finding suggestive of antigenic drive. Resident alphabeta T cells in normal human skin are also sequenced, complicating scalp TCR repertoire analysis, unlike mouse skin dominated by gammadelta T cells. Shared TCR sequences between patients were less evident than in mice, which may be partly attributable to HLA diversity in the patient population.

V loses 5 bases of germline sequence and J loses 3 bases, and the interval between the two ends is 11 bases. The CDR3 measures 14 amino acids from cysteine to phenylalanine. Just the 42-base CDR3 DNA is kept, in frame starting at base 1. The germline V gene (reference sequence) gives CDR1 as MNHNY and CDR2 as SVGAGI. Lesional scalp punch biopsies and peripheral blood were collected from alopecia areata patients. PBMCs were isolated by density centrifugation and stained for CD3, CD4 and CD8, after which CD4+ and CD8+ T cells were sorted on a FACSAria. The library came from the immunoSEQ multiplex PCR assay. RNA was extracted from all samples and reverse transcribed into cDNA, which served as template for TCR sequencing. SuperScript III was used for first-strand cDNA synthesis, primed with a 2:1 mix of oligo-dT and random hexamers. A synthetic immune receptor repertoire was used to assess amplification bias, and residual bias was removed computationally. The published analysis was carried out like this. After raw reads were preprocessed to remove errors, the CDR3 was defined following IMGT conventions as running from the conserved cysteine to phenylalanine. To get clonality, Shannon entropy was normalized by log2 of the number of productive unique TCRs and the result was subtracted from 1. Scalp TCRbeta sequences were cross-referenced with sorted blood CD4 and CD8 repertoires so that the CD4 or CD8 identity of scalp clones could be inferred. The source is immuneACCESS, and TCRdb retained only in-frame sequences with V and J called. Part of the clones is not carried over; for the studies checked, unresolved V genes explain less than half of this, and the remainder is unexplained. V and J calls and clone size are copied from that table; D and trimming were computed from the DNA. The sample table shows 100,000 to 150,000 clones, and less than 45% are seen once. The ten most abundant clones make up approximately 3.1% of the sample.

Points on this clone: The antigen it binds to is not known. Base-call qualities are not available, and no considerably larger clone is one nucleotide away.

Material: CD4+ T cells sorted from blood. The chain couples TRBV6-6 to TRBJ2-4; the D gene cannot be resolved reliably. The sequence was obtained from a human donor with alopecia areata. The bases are TGTGCCAGCAGTCCCGCCCGTGACAAAAACATTCAGTACTTC. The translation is CASSPARDKNIQYF.